This T cell receptor (beta chain) was sequenced for a study of blood T cell repertoires in COVID-19. Study background: From the United States, Italy and Spain came samples of acute and convalescent COVID-19. Sources were T cells, B-cell-depleted T cells, or PBMCs; the material itself was cDNA or gDNA.

Per the authors' pipeline: Amplified reference gene primers provided the basis for estimating nucleated cell counts. This table comes from immunoSEQ multiplex PCR, and its TCRdb copy is limited to in-frame clones, with some not included. V and J calls and clone size follow that table, whereas D and trimming were derived from the DNA. This table holds around 300,000 clones, 75% to 90% found once. The V and J ends lost 6 bases and 9 bases respectively, with 20 bases between them. The length of the CDR3 is 14 residues. The germline gives CDR1 MNHEY, CDR2 SVGAGI. This TCR was recovered from a woman in her 70s with acute or convalescent COVID-19. The chain combines TRBV6-5 with TRBJ1-2, with D possibly matching TRBD1 (6 bases). Sequenced material: peripheral blood. Here the CDR3 reads CASSPNSPQGSYTF. CDR3 DNA: TGTGCCAGCAGCCCAAACTCCCCTCAGGGGAGCTACACCTTC.